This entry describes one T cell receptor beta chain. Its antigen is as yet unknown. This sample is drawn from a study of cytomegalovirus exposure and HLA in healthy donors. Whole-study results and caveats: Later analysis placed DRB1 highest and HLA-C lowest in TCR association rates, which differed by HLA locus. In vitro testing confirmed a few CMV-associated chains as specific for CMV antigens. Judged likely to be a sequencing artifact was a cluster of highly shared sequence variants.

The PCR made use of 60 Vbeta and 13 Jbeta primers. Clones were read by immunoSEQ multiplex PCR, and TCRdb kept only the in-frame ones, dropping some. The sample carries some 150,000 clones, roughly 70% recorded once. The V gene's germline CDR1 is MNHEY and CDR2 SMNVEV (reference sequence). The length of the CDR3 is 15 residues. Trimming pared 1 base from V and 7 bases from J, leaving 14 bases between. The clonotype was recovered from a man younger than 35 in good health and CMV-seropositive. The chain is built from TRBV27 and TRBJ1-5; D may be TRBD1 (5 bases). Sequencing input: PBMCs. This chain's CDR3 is CASSLFDGARQPQHF. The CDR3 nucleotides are TGTGCCAGCAGTTTATTTGATGGGGCCAGGCAGCCCCAGCATTTT.